One sample yielded the 12 T cell receptor beta chains listed below, sequenced in a study of shared clonotypes between healthy human individuals (dated by TCRdb to the early 2020s). Library construction relied on the immunoSEQ multiplex PCR assay. In its TCRdb copy, this immuneACCESS table keeps in-frame sequences only and misses some clones. Where compared with another copy, unresolved V genes explain less than half of these, and the others have no known cause. The sample has 740,000 or so clones on record, 55% to 85% of them singletons. The ten largest clones represent around 1.8% of the sample. Sequenced input: memory CD4+ T cells sorted from blood. This specimen's cell subset or site label, interpreted: CD45RA-negative fraction. These receptors were taken from a woman aged 25 to 45 in good health.

The genes are TRBV25-1 and TRBJ2-5, with D hard to call. Germline V CDR1 and CDR2: MGHDK, SYGVNS. CDR3 length: 14 residues. V was clipped by 3 bases and J by 3 bases, with 11 bases between them. The CDR3 DNA is TGTGCCAGCAGTGACCCATCCTCGAAAGAGACCCAGTACTTC. This encodes CASSDPSSKETQYF.

V and J are TRBV5-1 and TRBJ2-4; no clear D. The ends were cut back, 4 bases at V and 8 bases at J, with 13 bases in the middle. From germline, CDR1 is SGHRS and CDR2 YFSETQ. The CDR3 sequence is 13 residues long. CDR3 sequence: CASSQNDADIQYF. CDR3 coding DNA: TGCGCCAGCAGCCAGAACGACGCGGACATTCAGTACTTC.

The V call is TRBV29-1, the J call TRBJ2-5; 10 nucleotides match TRBD2. Near its end, the DNA agrees better with TRBJ2-7, so the J call may be wrong. Germline V gene lookup returns CDR1 SQVTM and CDR2 ANQGSEA. This CDR3 has 12 amino acids. CDR3 residues: CSVVTSGYEQYF. Here the CDR3 DNA reads TGCAGCGTCGTGACTAGCGGGTACGAGCAGTACTTC.

V is TRBV15 and J is TRBJ2-1; 8 bases map to TRBD2. Germline V gene data show CDR1 as LNHNV and CDR2 as YYDKDF (reference sequence). The CDR3 length is 13 residues. With 3 bases clipped from V and 10 bases from J, the junction kept 5 bases outside the gene matches. In DNA, the CDR3 is TGTGCCACCAGCAGGGTAGCGGGAAGGGAGCAGTTCTTC. Amino acids: CATSRVAGREQFF.

This chain connects TRBV28 to TRBJ2-3; 10 bases line up with TRBD2. V trimming: 1 base; J trimming: 7 bases; junction bases outside the gene matches: 17. The CDR3 loop spans 19 amino acids. The germline V gene encodes CDR1 MDHEN and CDR2 SYDVKM. In nucleotides, the CDR3 is TGTGCCAGCAGTTTATCCCGAGTCCTAGCGGGAGTACTGGGCCATACGCAGTATTTT. It yields the protein CASSLSRVLAGVLGHTQYF.

This rearrangement joins TRBV27 to TRBJ2-3; TRBD2 might be the D (5 bases). The CDR3 has 15 amino acids. Germline V lookup: CDR1 MNHEY, CDR2 SMNVEV (reference sequence). With 3 bases removed from V and 1 base from J, the gap between germline ends came to 11 bases. The CDR3 sequence: CASSFLARGTDTQYF. CDR3 nucleotide sequence: TGTGCCAGCAGTTTTCTAGCCAGAGGCACAGATACGCAGTATTTT.

V gene TRBV5-4 combines with J gene TRBJ2-7, with TRBD2 identical over 9 bases. Germline assignment: CDR1 SGHNT and CDR2 YYREEE (reference sequence). The V gene end was trimmed by 0 bases and the J gene end by 4 bases; junction bases not matched to a gene: 11. The CDR3 covers 17 residues. The CDR3: CASSLAVAGGGFYEQYF. The CDR3 nucleotides read TGTGCCAGCAGCTTGGCCGTGGCGGGAGGGGGTTTTTACGAGCAGTACTTC.

V usage is TRBV10-3 and J usage is TRBJ2-5, with 7 bases that match TRBD2. The germline CDR1 and CDR2 sequences are ENHRY and SYGVKD. The CDR3 runs to 13 residues. In nucleotides, the CDR3 is TGTGCAGCGGGACCTCGGTGGGAAGAGACCCAGTACTTC. Its protein is CAAGPRWEETQYF.

Remarks on this clone: Since the CDR3 does not end with the conserved phenylalanine or tryptophan, this likely comes from a read error. It is unclear where the CDR3 begins or ends on the DNA, so no DNA is shown, and the CDR3 is as TCRdb lists it. The chain combines TRBV4-3 with TRBJ1-2; the DNA was not used to check the table's D call, TRBD1. The CDR3 is 13 residues long, ends included. Germline values: CDR1 LGHNA, CDR2 YSLEER. CDR3 region: CASSRKTGRRKTY.

The rearrangement links TRBV28 to TRBJ2-2; D possibly corresponds to TRBD2 (5 bases). The CDR3 runs to 17 residues. Germline CDR1 reads MDHEN; CDR2 reads SYDVKM. Trimming pared 8 bases from V and 4 bases from J, leaving 23 bases between. The CDR3 protein is CASEGGAPTWGTGELFF. The CDR3 DNA follows: TGTGCCAGCGAGGGTGGCGCCCCGACCTGGGGCACCGGGGAGCTGTTTTTT.

This clone was counted a few times. The DNA for the CDR3 is TGTGCCAGCAGTACCGGGACAGGGGGTATGACCGGGGAGCTGTTTTTT. This sequence encodes CASSTGTGGMTGELFF. J is TRBJ2-2 and V is TRBV6-6; TRBD1 aligns across 11 bases. V was clipped by 5 bases and J by 5 bases; unmatched bases: 7. CDR3 length: 16 residues. The germline gives CDR1 MNHNY, CDR2 SVGAGI (reference sequence).

The chain employs TRBV6-1 and TRBJ1-5, with D unresolved. V was pared by 4 bases and J by 4 bases, with 11 bases between. The CDR3 is 14 amino acids. The germline CDR1 and CDR2 sequences are MNHNS and SASEGT. For the CDR3, the DNA is TGTGCCAGCAGTGGACGGACGTCTAATCAGCCCCAGCATTTT. It is translated as CASSGRTSNQPQHF.